Below are 17 T cell receptor beta chains sequenced from a single sample in a study of Graves' ophthalmopathy and Graves' hyperthyroidism. Beta-chain TCR CDR3 regions were amplified from RNA transcripts. The first round was an RT-PCR with HTBI primers, and the second round was a multiplex PCR. TCRdb redid the calling of the multiplex PCR reads with MiXCR, one entry per CDR3 protein. The sample carries 500,000 to 700,000 distinct CDR3 sequences, roughly 20% recorded once. Sequenced material: peripheral blood. The receptors stem from a young woman with stable Graves' hyperthyroidism. Some clones in this sample may be carry-over from other donors' samples.

This clonotype was counted many times. The chain is built from TRBV4-2 and TRBJ2-2; D is unresolved. This CDR3 comprises 14 residues. In germline, CDR1 is LGHNA, CDR2 YNFKEQ. V lost 0 bases and J 6 bases, leaving 8 bases between the germline ends. The CDR3 region is CASSQEPPSGELFF. DNA of the CDR3: TGTGCCAGCAGCCAAGAGCCGCCCTCCGGGGAGCTGTTTTTT.

This clonotype was observed at least ten times. The gene calls are TRBV12-3 or TRBV12-4 and TRBJ2-4; D is possibly TRBD1 (5 bases). CDR3 size: 19 residues. The V and J ends lost 4 bases and 7 bases respectively, with 29 bases between them. The chain's CDR3 is CASSSRLGRAKVGSNIQYF. In DNA form, the CDR3 reads TGTGCCAGCAGTTCCCGACTGGGCAGGGCGAAGGTGGGTTCTAACATTCAGTACTTC.

This clonotype appeared many times. The chain carries TRBV2 and TRBJ1-6; D is undetermined. The germline CDR1 and CDR2 sequences are SNHLY and FYNNEI. CDR3 length equals 13 residues. The V end was cut by 3 bases, the J end by 13 bases, with 13 bases between. The CDR3 DNA is TGTGCCAGCAGTGAGGAGGAACCCTCGCCCCTCCACTTT. Its protein is CASSEEEPSPLHF.

This clonotype occurred a few times. The chain employs TRBV20-1 and TRBJ1-1; 7 nucleotides align to TRBD1. Losses at the gene ends were 2 bases for V and 4 bases for J; bases not matched to a gene: 7. The CDR3 runs to 14 residues. The germline V gene has CDR1 DFQATT and CDR2 SNEGSKA (reference sequence). CDR3 DNA: TGCAGTGCTAGATTGGGGACAGAAGTCACTGAAGCTTTCTTT. Amino acids: CSARLGTEVTEAFF.

This clonotype was seen at least ten times. The chain joins TRBV30 to TRBJ1-2, with D possibly matching TRBD1 (6 bases). The CDR3 contains 19 residues. The ends were cut back, 0 bases at V and 1 base at J, with 24 bases in the middle. Germline V gives CDR1 GTSNPN, CDR2 SVGIG (reference sequence). The CDR3 sequence is CAWSVPLSGVGPYNYGYTF. The DNA for the CDR3 is TGTGCCTGGAGTGTACCTTTATCAGGGGTCGGCCCTTATAACTATGGCTACACCTTC. The whole variable domain, remainder taken from reference TRBV30 and TRBJ1-2, is SQTIHQWPATLVQPVGSPLSLECTVEGTSNPNLYWYRQAAGRGLQLLFYSVGIGQISSEVPQNLSASRPQDRQFILSSKKLLLSDSGFYLCAWSVPLSGVGPYNYGYTFGSGTRLTVV.

This clonotype was seen at least ten times. The chain joins TRBV12-3 or TRBV12-4 to TRBJ2-7, with unresolved D. The CDR3 spans 15 residues. V was pared by 5 bases and J by 0 bases, with 14 bases between. DNA of the CDR3: TGTGCCAGCAGTCCAAACTTCAGGAGCTCCTACGAGCAGTACTTC. This translates into CASSPNFRSSYEQYF.

This clonotype was counted between two and nine times. The J gene is TRBJ2-2, the V gene TRBV27; the match to TRBD1 covers 10 bases. V lost 7 bases, J lost 7 bases, and 6 bases stayed unmatched. Germline V gene lookup returns CDR1 MNHEY and CDR2 SMNVEV (reference sequence). This CDR3 region has 14 residues. The CDR3 sequence: CASNRQGADGELFF. The CDR3 DNA reads as TGTGCCAGCAATCGACAGGGGGCGGACGGGGAGCTGTTTTTT.

This clonotype showed up just a few times. The V and J genes are TRBV3-1 and TRBJ2-7; TRBD2 matches at 10 bases. The CDR3 runs 14 residues. Per germline, CDR1 LGHDT and CDR2 YNNKEL (reference sequence). The V segment lost 1 base and the J segment 10 bases; nucleotides outside the gene matches: 7. The chain's CDR3 is CASSQGLAGVFQYF. The CDR3 region has the DNA TGTGCCAGCAGCCAAGGACTAGCGGGCGTCTTCCAGTACTTC.

In this sample, this clonotype turned up many times. A single base separates this from a much larger clone, so it may be a read error. Given the absence of the conserved phenylalanine or tryptophan at the CDR3 end, a read error is likely. V is TRBV12-3 or TRBV12-4 and J is TRBJ1-5; D gene uncertain. Trimming took 5 bases from V and 6 from J, leaving 8 bases between them. This CDR3 is built from 12 residues. CDR3 in DNA: TGTGCCAGCAGTATCGGGAGTCAGCCCCAGCATCTT. Translated, it gives CASSIGSQPQHL.

This clonotype was seen only a few times. A read error may be the cause here, since a much bigger clone is one base away. The chain links TRBV12-3 or TRBV12-4 to TRBJ2-5; 8 positions match TRBD1. The CDR3 spans 14 residues. As DNA, the CDR3 is TGTGCCAGCAGTACAGGACAGGGCTCATGGACCAAGTACTTC. Amino acids: CASSTGQGSWTKYF.

This chain uses TRBV12-3 or TRBV12-4 with TRBJ1-2; D call uncertain. With 0 bases removed from V and 6 bases from J, the gap between germline ends came to 8 bases. This CDR3 spans 13 amino acids. CDR3 DNA: TGTGCCAGCAGTTTAGCGCTTGGCGATGGCTACACCTTC. Translation: CASSLALGDGYTF.

The chain is built from TRBV11-2 and TRBJ1-1; 7 nucleotides agree with TRBD1. CDR1 is SGHAT and CDR2 is FQNNGV in the germline V gene. The V and J ends lost 6 bases and 1 base, in that order; junction bases with no gene match: 5. The CDR3 is 14 residues long. Written as DNA, the CDR3 is TGTGCCAGCAGGTACGGGACAGAGAACACTGAAGCTTTCTTT. The encoded protein is CASRYGTENTEAFF.

Comments on this clonotype: This clone may be a read error of a much larger clone one base away. CDR3 DNA: TGTGCCAGCAGTGAATCGTCAGGGGGCGGGTCACACCTCCACTTT. It specifies CASSESSGGGSHLHF. J is TRBJ1-6 and V is TRBV6-1, with 8 bases matching TRBD1. The length of the CDR3 is 15 residues. Germline CDR1 MNHNS, CDR2 SASEGT.

This clonotype has at least ten counts. In nucleotides, the CDR3 is TGTGCCAGCAGCTTACAGAAAACAGACCAGCCCCAGCATTTT. Translated, it gives CASSLQKTDQPQHF. The chain has TRBV27 and TRBJ1-5, with D hard to call. V lost 6 bases to trimming and J lost 7 bases, with 16 bases between them. From germline, CDR1 is MNHEY and CDR2 SMNVEV (reference sequence). There are 14 residues in the CDR3.

This clonotype was counted ten times or more. The chain carries TRBV29-1 and TRBJ1-1, with a weak D call TRBD1 (6 bases). V dropped 3 bases and J dropped 1 base, with 6 bases sitting between them. The CDR3 runs to 12 residues. The germline CDR1 and CDR2 sequences are SQVTM and ANQGSEA. This chain's CDR3 is CSVEGANTEAFF. The CDR3 coding sequence is TGCAGCGTTGAGGGGGCGAACACTGAAGCTTTCTTT.

This chain uses TRBV7-8 with TRBJ1-1; possibly TRBD1 for D (6 bases). Germline V gives CDR1 SGHVS, CDR2 FQNEAQ. The CDR3 consists of 15 residues. V was pared by 1 base and J by 6 bases, with 15 bases between. DNA for the CDR3: TGTGCCAGCAGCTTAGGGGGGGGCTCTGCGGCTGAAGCTTTCTTT. Translation: CASSLGGGSAAEAFF.

This clonotype was observed at least ten times. The rearrangement joins TRBV15 to TRBJ2-7; 7 positions match TRBD1. There are 14 residues in the CDR3. The ends lost 7 bases at V and 0 bases at J; junction bases unmatched: 6. Germline CDR1 LNHNV, CDR2 YYDKDF (reference sequence). This CDR3 reads CATTDRSLSYEQYF. The CDR3 DNA follows: TGTGCCACCACGGACAGGTCCCTCTCCTACGAGCAGTACTTC.